What follows describes a single T cell receptor (beta chain). Cryopreserved PBMCs supplied about 1.8 micrograms of genomic DNA for TCR beta libraries. The data were obtained in a study of cytotoxic CD8 clonotypes in ibrutinib-treated CLL. Study as a whole: Samples averaged approximately 260,000 productive templates and roughly 86,000 productive rearrangements.

Germline V lookup: CDR1 MNHNY, CDR2 SVGAGI (reference sequence). The CDR3 runs to 15 residues. The J segment lost 4 bases and the V segment lost 0 bases, leaving 2 bases of the junction unmatched. The repertoire was sequenced with immunoSEQ multiplex PCR; TCRdb's copy has only in-frame clones and lacks some. Of roughly 190,000 clones listed, 72% are singletons. The receptor was derived from a human donor with chronic lymphocytic leukemia. The specimen comprised PBMCs, sampled after 24 months of ibrutinib treatment. V and J are TRBV6-6 and TRBJ1-4, with 7 bases that match TRBD1. In nucleotides, the CDR3 is TGTGCCAGCAGTTACTCGGGGACAGATAATGAAAAACTGTTTTTT. Translating gives CASSYSGTDNEKLFF.